This T cell receptor (beta chain) was observed in a study of T cells in Graves' hyperthyroidism and ophthalmopathy. Study information: Initial diagnosis, before any treatment, was when peripheral blood was collected. Study findings and constraints: In blood, most of the thyroid clonotypes expanded above 0.001 were also present.

Amplified TCR beta CDR3 regions came from RNA transcripts. HTBI primers were the set used in a first-round RT-PCR of the TCR CDR3. TCRdb re-analysed the multiplex PCR reads in MiXCR, keeping a single row per CDR3 protein. This table has some 580,000 distinct CDR3 sequences, around 16% appearing once. This CDR3 is 15 amino acids long. Germline lookup yields CDR1 LGHDT and CDR2 YNNKEL (reference sequence). Trimming took off 4 bases at V and 0 bases at J, with 10 bases between the two ends. This clonotype has a count of ten or more. Its antigen is undetermined. Individuals with ophthalmopathy presented a Clinical Activity Score of at least 3, a NOSPECS grade of at least 4 and a duration under 3 months. It was 8 to 10 ml of fresh peripheral blood that supplied the PBMCs.

This clonotype originated in a woman aged 40 to 50 with Graves' ophthalmopathy. This chain links TRBV3-1 with TRBJ2-1; D is unresolved. Sequenced sample: blood. DNA for the CDR3: TGTGCCAGCAGCCCTAGGGCGAGCTCCTACAATGAGCAGTTCTTC. It translates to CASSPRASSYNEQFF.